The rows below give T cell receptor beta chains drawn from one sample of a study of vaccination and CD4 T cells after COVID-19. These TCRs are of unknown antigen specificity. Each CDR3 protein gets one entry after TCRdb re-called the PCR reads with MiXCR. The sample has approximately 15,000 distinct CDR3 sequences; 53% are singletons. The source was CD4+ T cells from blood, cultured in vitro, collected before SARS-CoV-2 vaccination. Source of these receptors: a human donor who had recovered from COVID-19. The CDR3 runs from the conserved cysteine through the conserved F or W. The order of the fields is J gene, V gene, D gene, clone size, CDR3 DNA, CDR3 protein. A D gene is named only where the DNA matches it firmly. For some rows the clone size is stated as once, few or many, or as a class when expanded; others skip it.

TRBJ1-2,TRBV6-1,TRBD1,few,TGTGCCAGCGGGACAGGGGGCGAAGGCTTCCATGGCTACACCTTC,CASGTGGEGFHGYTF
TRBJ1-6,TRBV27,-,few,TGTGCCAGCAGTCTGAACCAGGGTAGGGGTAATTCACCCCTCCACTTT,CASSLNQGRGNSPLHF
TRBJ2-6,TRBV12-3/TRBV12-4,-,-,TGTGCCAGCAGTTTCGGAAGGTCTGGGGCCAACGTCCTGACTTTC,CASSFGRSGANVLTF
TRBJ1-5,TRBV2,-,few,TGTGCCAGCAGTGAAGGGGCCAGGGGAACTCAGCCCCAGCATTTT,CASSEGARGTQPQHF
TRBJ2-3,TRBV6-5,-,few,TGTGCCAGCAGTTACTCTCGCGGGGAGAGCACAGATACGCAGTATTTT,CASSYSRGESTDTQYF
TRBJ2-3,TRBV6-5,-,large,TGTGCCAGCAGTTACGGCAGAAGCACAGATACGCAGTATTTT,CASSYGRSTDTQYF
TRBJ1-3,TRBV10-3,TRBD1,-,TGTGCCATCAGCGCCGGACAGGGACGAGTCTCCGGAAACACCATATATTTT,CAISAGQGRVSGNTIYF
TRBJ1-1,TRBV6-5,-,few,TGTGCCAGCAGTTCCTTAACGAACACTGAAGCTTTCTTT,CASSSLTNTEAFF
TRBJ2-5,TRBV7-9,TRBD1,few,TGTGCCAGCAGCTCAATCACGATACAGGGGTCCGTTACGGAGACCCAGTACTTC,CASSSITIQGSVTETQYF
TRBJ2-5,TRBV9,TRBD1,-,TGTGCCAGCAGCGTAGCGCCAGGGGGCCTGGAGACCCAGTACTTC,CASSVAPGGLETQYF
TRBJ1-5,TRBV6-5,-,few,TGTGCCAGCAGTTATAGTTGGGATCAGCCCCAGCATTTT,CASSYSWDQPQHF
TRBJ2-2,TRBV27,-,few,TGTGCCAGCAGTTTTAGGTCAGGGAGTACCGGGGAGCTGTTTTTT,CASSFRSGSTGELFF
TRBJ2-5,TRBV10-2,-,-,TGCGCCAGCAGTGAGTCGAGGAACAGGGCTCTCGAGACCCAGTACTTC,CASSESRNRALETQYF
TRBJ1-4,TRBV28,-,-,TGTGCCAGCAGTTTCGCCGGGGCAACTAATGAAAAACTGTTTTTT,CASSFAGATNEKLFF
TRBJ1-2,TRBV25-1,-,once,TGTGCCAGCAGTGAAGGCGGATATGGCTACACCTTC,CASSEGGYGYTF
TRBJ2-1,TRBV5-3,TRBD1,-,TGTGCCAGAAGCACCCCGACAGGGGCCCATGAGCAGTTCTTC,CARSTPTGAHEQFF
TRBJ1-1,TRBV6-2/TRBV6-3,-,-,TGTGCCAGCAGTTCGCTTGATTTCCTCATGAACACTGAAGCTTTCTTT,CASSSLDFLMNTEAFF
TRBJ2-1,TRBV20-1,TRBD2,-,TGCAGTGCTAGTGGACTAGCGAGACCATACAATGAGCAGTTCTTC,CSASGLARPYNEQFF
TRBJ1-5,TRBV19,-,few,TGTGCCAGTAGTACCACAGGGCGGGAGCTCAATCAGCCCCAGCATTTT,CASSTTGRELNQPQHF
TRBJ1-2,TRBV7-2,-,few,TGTGCCAGCAGCTTAGCGGGGTCGGGGGGCTACACCTTC,CASSLAGSGGYTF